This T cell receptor (beta chain) was documented in a study of blood T cell repertoires in COVID-19. Trimming removed 6 bases from V and 0 bases from J; junction bases left unmatched: 11. The CDR3 extends over 17 amino acids. Germline V gives CDR1 LGHNT, CDR2 FRNRAP. This clone was counted once. The protocol was immunoSEQ multiplex PCR, while the TCRdb copy is restricted to in-frame clones and leaves out a portion. The repertoire holds fewer than 300,000 clones, with approximately 89% as singletons. The V gene is TRBV12-5, the J gene TRBJ1-3, with TRBD1 identical over 7 bases. The specimen sequenced was peripheral blood. The TCR comes from a woman aged 25 to 39 with COVID-19, enrolled during active disease. The DNA of the CDR3 is TGTGCTAGTGGCTTAAACCGGGACAGAAACTCTGGAAACACCATATATTTT. Translation: CASGLNRDRNSGNTIYF.